A selection of T cell receptor delta chains follows, all from one sample in a study of gamma-delta chains in newborns, infants, children. TCRdb fed the reads into CATT to redo clone calling. The data show about 6,100 delta-chain clones, less than 2.5% seen once. The specimen sequenced was blood. These receptor sequences come from a child who was a newborn, infant or young child, either healthy, febrile or measles-vaccinated (not recorded which). The conserved cysteine and the conserved F or W are not part of the CDR3 here.

V: TRDV2
J: TRDJ3
CDR3: ACDTVGGFPWDTRQMF

V: TRDV2
J: TRDJ1
CDR3: ARDTVGDTDKLI

V: TRDV2
J: TRDJ3
CDR3: ACDPTGGSISWDTRQMF

V: TRDV2
J: TRDJ2
CDR3: ACDKILGDTFLTAQLF

V: TRDV2
J: TRDJ3
CDR3: ACDKVPGESSWDTRQMF

V: TRDV2
J: TRDJ1
CDR3: ACDTWGISDKLI

V: TRDV2
J: TRDJ3
CDR3: ACDTGMGESFSWDTRQMF

V: TRDV1
J: TRDJ2
CDR3: ALGEPPYTPWTAQLF

V: TRDV2
J: TRDJ2
CDR3: ASCTAQLF

V: TRDV2
J: TRDJ2
CDR3: ACDTVHGWVIRETAHLF

V: TRDV2
J: TRDJ3
CDR3: ACDTGGASSWDTRQMF

V: TRDV2
J: TRDJ3
CDR3: ACDELGDKESSWDTRQMF

V: TRDV2
J: TRDJ4
CDR3: ACDILGDTGPLI

V: TRDV2
J: TRDJ3
CDR3: ACDTWGSTWDTRQMF

V: TRDV2
J: TRDJ3
CDR3: ACDTGSGVLSWDTRQMF

V: TRDV2
J: TRDJ3
CDR3: ACGTGGTHSWDTRQMF

V: TRDV2
J: TRDJ3
CDR3: ACDTAGGYAWDTRQMF

V: TRDV2
J: TRDJ3
CDR3: ACDTVGGSWDTRQMF

V: TRDV2
J: TRDJ3
CDR3: ACDFVLGESSWDTRQMF